The 9 T cell receptor beta chains given below trace back to one sample, sequenced in a study of OX40 agonist ivuxolimab in advanced cancers. Produced via immunoSEQ multiplex PCR; TCRdb's table is partial and in-frame only. The table includes approximately 59,000 clones, approximately 80% detected once. Sample: CD4+ or CD8+ T cells sorted from blood, taken in a trial of the OX40 agonist ivuxolimab. All receptors derive from an adult with an advanced solid tumor such as melanoma, head and neck, liver or kidney cancer.

The J gene is TRBJ2-7, the V gene TRBV7-9, with D uncertain. V shed 5 bases and J shed 3 bases, with 8 bases lying between them. Germline values: CDR1 SEHNR, CDR2 FQNEAQ (reference sequence). The CDR3 runs 12 residues. The CDR3 loop is CASSRAHYEQYF. CDR3 nucleotides: TGTGCCAGCAGCCGAGCCCACTACGAGCAGTACTTC.

V and J are TRBV11-2 and TRBJ1-1; D gene unclear. The CDR3 loop spans 11 amino acids. Trimming removed 7 bases from V and 1 base from J, with 4 bases in between. CDR1 and CDR2 from the germline V gene are SGHAT and FQNNGV. As DNA, the CDR3 is TGTGCCAGCAAGAGGAACACTGAAGCTTTCTTT. Translating gives CASKRNTEAFF.

The rearrangement links TRBV2 to TRBJ2-7; 10 bases match TRBD1. Germline CDR1 SNHLY, CDR2 FYNNEI. The CDR3 length is 15 residues. Unmatched junction bases numbered 10, after V lost 5 bases and J lost 6 bases. CDR3 region: CASSLGGTGAGEQYF. Written as DNA, the CDR3 is TGTGCCAGCAGTTTAGGTGGGACAGGGGCAGGCGAGCAGTACTTC.

The V call is TRBV5-1, the J call TRBJ2-7; possibly TRBD1 for D (6 bases). This CDR3 is 14 amino acids long. V was trimmed by 0 bases and J by 2 bases, leaving 9 bases between them. CDR1 and CDR2 (germline): SGHRS, YFSETQ. The CDR3 spells CASSLDRAAYEQYF. The CDR3 DNA is TGCGCCAGCAGCTTGGACAGGGCGGCCTACGAGCAGTACTTC.

The count of this clone is one. The V gene is TRBV2, the J gene TRBJ1-2; D gene unclear. The ends were cut back, 3 bases at V and 8 bases at J, with 16 bases in the middle. Germline CDR1 and CDR2: SNHLY and FYNNEI. CDR3 size: 14 residues. The DNA of the CDR3 is TGTGCCAGCAGTGACCGTTCGGCAGGAGGAGGCTACACCTTC. Its translation is CASSDRSAGGGYTF.

The chain combines TRBV2 with TRBJ2-1; D is perhaps TRBD2 (6 bases). The ends were cut back, 6 bases at V and 6 bases at J, with 21 bases in the middle. The CDR3 spans 16 residues. Germline V gives CDR1 SNHLY, CDR2 FYNNEI. CDR3 DNA sequence: TGTGCCAGCAGGCCCCTAGGTGCGGGAATCCCCAATGAGCAGTTCTTC. Translation gives CASRPLGAGIPNEQFF.

The CDR3 nucleotides read TGTGCCAGCAGTCCCCGGGCTTTCGGCTACACCTTC. Translating gives CASSPRAFGYTF. The V and J genes are TRBV28 and TRBJ1-2; no clear D. Trimming shortened V by 5 bases and J by 8 bases, and 12 bases separated the two germline ends. The germline V gene encodes CDR1 MDHEN and CDR2 SYDVKM. The CDR3 consists of 12 residues.

The chain is built from TRBV5-1 and TRBJ2-1; D uncertain. Trimming removed 5 bases at V and 9 bases at J, with 18 bases between. The CDR3 contains 14 residues. Looked up from germline, CDR1 is SGHRS and CDR2 is YFSETQ. The CDR3 is CASRNSGRLGEQFF. The DNA of the CDR3 is TGCGCCAGCAGAAACTCTGGACGGTTGGGTGAGCAGTTCTTC. The variable domain in full, with the rest retrieved from reference TRBV5-1 and TRBJ2-1, is KAGVTQTPRYLIKTRGQQVTLSCSPISGHRSVSWYQQTPGQGLQFLFEYFSETQRNKGNFPGRFSGRQFSNSRSEMNVSTLELGDSALYLCASRNSGRLGEQFFGPGTRLTVL.

The J gene is TRBJ1-2, the V gene TRBV30, with 9 bases aligning to TRBD1. Germline trimming cut 2 bases from V and 10 bases from J; bases unmatched to any gene: 11. Germline-derived CDR1 and CDR2 are GTSNPN and SVGIG (reference sequence). CDR3 size: 14 residues. In DNA, the CDR3 is TGTGCCTGGAGTCACCCCGGGACAGGGAATGTCTACACCTTC. It yields the protein CAWSHPGTGNVYTF.